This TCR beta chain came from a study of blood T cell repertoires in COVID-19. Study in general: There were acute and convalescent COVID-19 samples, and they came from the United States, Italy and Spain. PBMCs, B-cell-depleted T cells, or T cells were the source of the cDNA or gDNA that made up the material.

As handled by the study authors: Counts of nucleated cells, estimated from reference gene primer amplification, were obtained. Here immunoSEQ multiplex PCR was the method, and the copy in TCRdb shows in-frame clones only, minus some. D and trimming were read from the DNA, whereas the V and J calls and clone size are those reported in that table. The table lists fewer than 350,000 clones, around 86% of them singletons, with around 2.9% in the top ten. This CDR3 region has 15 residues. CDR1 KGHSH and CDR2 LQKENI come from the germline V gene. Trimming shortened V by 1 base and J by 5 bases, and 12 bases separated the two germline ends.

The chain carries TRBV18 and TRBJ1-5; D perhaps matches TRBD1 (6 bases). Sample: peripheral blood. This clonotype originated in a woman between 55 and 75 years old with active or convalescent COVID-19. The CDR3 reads CASSPLRGGDQPQHF. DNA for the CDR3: TGTGCCAGCTCACCACTCAGGGGTGGCGATCAGCCCCAGCATTTT.